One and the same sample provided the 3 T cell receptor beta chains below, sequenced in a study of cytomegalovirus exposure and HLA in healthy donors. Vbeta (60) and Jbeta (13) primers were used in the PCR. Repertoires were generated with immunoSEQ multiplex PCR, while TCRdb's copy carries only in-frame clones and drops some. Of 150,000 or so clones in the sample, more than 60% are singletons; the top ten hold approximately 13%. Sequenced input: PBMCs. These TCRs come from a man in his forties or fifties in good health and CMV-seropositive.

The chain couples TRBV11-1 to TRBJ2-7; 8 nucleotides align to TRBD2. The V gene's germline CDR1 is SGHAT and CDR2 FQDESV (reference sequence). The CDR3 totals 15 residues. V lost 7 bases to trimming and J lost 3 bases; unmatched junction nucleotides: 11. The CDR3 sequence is CASTLSPGTSYEQYF. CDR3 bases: TGTGCCAGCACCCTATCGCCTGGGACTAGCTACGAGCAGTACTTC.

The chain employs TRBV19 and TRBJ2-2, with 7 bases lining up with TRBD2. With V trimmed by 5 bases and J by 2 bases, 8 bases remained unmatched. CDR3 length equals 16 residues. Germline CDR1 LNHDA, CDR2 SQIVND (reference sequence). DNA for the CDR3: TGTGCCAGTAGTCCCAGCGGGGCCCGAAACACCGGGGAGCTGTTTTTT. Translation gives CASSPSGARNTGELFF.

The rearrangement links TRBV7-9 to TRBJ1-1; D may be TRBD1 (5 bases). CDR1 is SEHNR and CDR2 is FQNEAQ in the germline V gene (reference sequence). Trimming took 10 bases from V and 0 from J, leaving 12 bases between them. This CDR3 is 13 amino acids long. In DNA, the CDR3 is TGTGCCACAGGGAACAACATGAACACTGAAGCTTTCTTT. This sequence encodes CATGNNMNTEAFF.